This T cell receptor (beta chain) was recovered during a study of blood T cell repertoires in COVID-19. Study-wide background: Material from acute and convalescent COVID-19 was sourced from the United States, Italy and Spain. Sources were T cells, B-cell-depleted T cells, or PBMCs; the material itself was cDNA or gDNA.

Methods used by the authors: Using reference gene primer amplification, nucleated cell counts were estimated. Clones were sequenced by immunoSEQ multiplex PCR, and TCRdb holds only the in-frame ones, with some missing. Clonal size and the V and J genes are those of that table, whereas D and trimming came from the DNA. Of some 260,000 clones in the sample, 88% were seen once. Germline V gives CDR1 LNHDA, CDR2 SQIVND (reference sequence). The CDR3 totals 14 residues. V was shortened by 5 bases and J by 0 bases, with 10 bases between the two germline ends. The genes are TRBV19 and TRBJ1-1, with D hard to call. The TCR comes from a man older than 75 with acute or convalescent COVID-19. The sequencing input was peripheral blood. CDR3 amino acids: CASSDPSMNTEAFF. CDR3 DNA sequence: TGTGCCAGTAGTGATCCGAGTATGAACACTGAAGCTTTCTTT. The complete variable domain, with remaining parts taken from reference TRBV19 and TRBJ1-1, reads DGGITQSPKYLFRKEGQNVTLSCEQNLNHDAMYWYRQDPGQGLRLIYYSQIVNDFQKGDIAEGYSVSREKKESFPLTVTSAQKNPTAFYLCASSDPSMNTEAFFGQGTRLTVV.